These T cell receptor beta chains were read from a single sample in a study of shared clonotypes between healthy human individuals. Data came from immunoSEQ multiplex PCR; TCRdb stores just in-frame clones and leaves some out. The profile shows about 2.4 million clones, 80% to 95% of them singletons. Specimen: naive CD4+ T cells from PBMCs. These receptors originate from a man in his late teens or twenties in good health. Some clones in this sample may be carry-over from other donors' samples. Each CDR3 is given with its conserved first and last residue. The D gene is left open where the match is weak. Only some rows state a clone size, as once, few, many or a class for expanded clones.

v_gene: TRBV7-6; len: 12; j_gene: TRBJ2-7; abundance: .; d_gene: .; CDR3aa: CASSPDIYEQYF; CDR3nt: TGTGCCAGCAGCCCCGACATTTACGAGCAGTACTTC
v_gene: TRBV6-1; len: 15; j_gene: TRBJ2-7; abundance: .; d_gene: TRBD2; CDR3aa: CASSEDLAGYYEQYF; CDR3nt: TGTGCCAGCAGTGAAGACCTAGCGGGGTATTACGAGCAGTACTTC
v_gene: TRBV5-1; len: 16; j_gene: TRBJ2-1; abundance: .; d_gene: .; CDR3aa: CASRRDGGGSYNEQFF; CDR3nt: TGCGCCAGCAGGCGAGATGGCGGAGGCTCCTACAATGAGCAGTTCTTC
v_gene: TRBV30; len: 15; j_gene: TRBJ1-2; abundance: .; d_gene: TRBD1; CDR3aa: CAWSSDGRGPYGYTF; CDR3nt: TGTGCCTGGAGTTCAGACGGCAGGGGGCCCTATGGCTACACCTTC
v_gene: TRBV18; len: 18; j_gene: TRBJ2-6; abundance: .; d_gene: TRBD1; CDR3aa: CASSPFGTGASGANVLTF; CDR3nt: TGTGCCAGCTCACCATTTGGGACAGGAGCCTCTGGGGCCAACGTCCTGACTTTC
v_gene: TRBV30; len: 12; j_gene: TRBJ2-3; abundance: .; d_gene: .; CDR3aa: CAWSVPLVTQYF; CDR3nt: TGTGCCTGGAGTGTCCCCCTTGTTACGCAGTATTTT
v_gene: TRBV7-2; len: 16; j_gene: TRBJ2-3; abundance: .; d_gene: .; CDR3aa: CASSLWVAGQADTQYF; CDR3nt: TGTGCCAGCAGCTTATGGGTAGCGGGACAGGCAGATACGCAGTATTTT
v_gene: TRBV7-2; len: 14; j_gene: TRBJ2-1; abundance: .; d_gene: TRBD2; CDR3aa: CASSFPLAGAEQFF; CDR3nt: TGTGCCAGCAGCTTCCCACTAGCGGGAGCGGAGCAGTTCTTC
v_gene: TRBV27; len: 15; j_gene: TRBJ1-2; abundance: .; d_gene: TRBD1; CDR3aa: CASSRHDRALHGYTF; CDR3nt: TGTGCCAGCAGTCGACACGACAGGGCCCTCCATGGCTACACCTTC
v_gene: TRBV6-5; len: 15; j_gene: TRBJ1-2; abundance: .; d_gene: .; CDR3aa: CASSKDQGVHYGYTF; CDR3nt: TGTGCCAGCAGTAAGGACCAGGGAGTCCACTATGGCTACACCTTC
v_gene: TRBV6-4; len: 13; j_gene: TRBJ2-7; abundance: .; d_gene: .; CDR3aa: CASSRDGGYEQYF; CDR3nt: TGTGCCAGCAGCCGGGACGGAGGCTACGAGCAGTACTTC
v_gene: TRBV2; len: 14; j_gene: TRBJ2-7; abundance: .; d_gene: .; CDR3aa: CASGSRGPSYEQYF; CDR3nt: TGTGCCAGCGGGTCTCGGGGCCCATCCTACGAGCAGTACTTC
v_gene: TRBV7-8; len: 16; j_gene: TRBJ1-5; abundance: .; d_gene: .; CDR3aa: CASSLALRVSNQPQHF; CDR3nt: TGTGCCAGCAGCTTAGCGCTGAGGGTTAGCAATCAGCCCCAGCATTTT
v_gene: TRBV28; len: 16; j_gene: TRBJ1-5; abundance: .; d_gene: TRBD1; CDR3aa: CALGGQGPKGNQPQHF; CDR3nt: TGTGCCCTCGGGGGACAGGGGCCCAAAGGTAATCAGCCCCAGCATTTT
v_gene: TRBV6-6; len: 15; j_gene: TRBJ2-1; abundance: .; d_gene: TRBD2; CDR3aa: CASSTRLAGYNEQFF; CDR3nt: TGTGCCAGCAGTACCCGACTAGCGGGATACAATGAGCAGTTCTTC
v_gene: TRBV30; len: 15; j_gene: TRBJ1-1; abundance: .; d_gene: TRBD1; CDR3aa: CAWARDSLQIPEAFF; CDR3nt: TGTGCCTGGGCTCGGGACAGTCTACAAATCCCTGAAGCTTTCTTT
v_gene: TRBV28; len: 17; j_gene: TRBJ2-7; abundance: .; d_gene: TRBD2; CDR3aa: CASSFRVRGGRGYEQYF; CDR3nt: TGTGCCAGCAGTTTTCGGGTTCGGGGCGGGAGGGGATACGAGCAGTACTTC
v_gene: TRBV7-6; len: 11; j_gene: TRBJ2-2; abundance: .; d_gene: .; CDR3aa: CASSLVGELFF; CDR3nt: TGTGCCAGCAGCTTAGTTGGGGAGCTGTTTTTT
v_gene: TRBV28; len: 12; j_gene: TRBJ2-3; abundance: .; d_gene: .; CDR3aa: CASSPAPDTQYF; CDR3nt: TGTGCCAGCAGTCCCGCGCCCGATACGCAGTATTTT
v_gene: TRBV27; len: 15; j_gene: TRBJ1-5; abundance: .; d_gene: TRBD1; CDR3aa: CASSLYGQGWQPQHF; CDR3nt: TGTGCCAGCAGTTTATACGGACAGGGGTGGCAGCCCCAGCATTTT
v_gene: TRBV6-5; len: 14; j_gene: TRBJ2-7; abundance: .; d_gene: TRBD2; CDR3aa: CASRRGLAGLEQYF; CDR3nt: TGTGCCAGCAGACGTGGACTAGCCGGACTCGAGCAGTACTTC
v_gene: TRBV7-2; len: 14; j_gene: TRBJ1-3; abundance: once; d_gene: .; CDR3aa: CASSSGTVGNTIYF; CDR3nt: TGTGCCAGCAGCTCTGGGACTGTCGGAAACACCATATATTTT
v_gene: TRBV28; len: 15; j_gene: TRBJ2-1; abundance: once; d_gene: TRBD1; CDR3aa: CASTLRGQGSNEQFF; CDR3nt: TGTGCCAGCACACTGAGGGGACAGGGATCCAATGAGCAGTTCTTC
v_gene: TRBV19; len: 18; j_gene: TRBJ2-5; abundance: .; d_gene: .; CDR3aa: CASSPREGGPTYQETQYF; CDR3nt: TGTGCCAGTAGCCCTAGGGAGGGGGGCCCAACGTACCAAGAGACCCAGTACTTC
v_gene: TRBV10-3; len: 16; j_gene: TRBJ2-3; abundance: .; d_gene: .; CDR3aa: CAISDPRGGGTDTQYF; CDR3nt: TGTGCCATCAGTGACCCACGTGGGGGAGGCACAGATACGCAGTATTTT
v_gene: TRBV6-1; len: 13; j_gene: TRBJ1-5; abundance: .; d_gene: .; CDR3aa: CASSGTAFGPQHF; CDR3nt: TGTGCCAGCAGTGGGACAGCCTTTGGGCCCCAGCATTTT
v_gene: TRBV5-1; len: 15; j_gene: TRBJ2-7; abundance: .; d_gene: TRBD1; CDR3aa: CASSSRGQPVYEQYF; CDR3nt: TGCGCCAGCTCCTCACGGGGACAGCCCGTCTACGAGCAGTACTTC
v_gene: TRBV29-1; len: 15; j_gene: TRBJ2-1; abundance: .; d_gene: TRBD2; CDR3aa: CSVQTPGLGHNEQFF; CDR3nt: TGCAGCGTCCAAACCCCGGGACTAGGCCACAATGAGCAGTTCTTC
v_gene: TRBV5-1; len: 15; j_gene: TRBJ2-1; abundance: .; d_gene: TRBD1; CDR3aa: CASSLARGGSNEQFF; CDR3nt: TGCGCCAGCAGCTTGGCCAGAGGGGGCAGCAATGAGCAGTTCTTC
v_gene: TRBV6-9; len: 18; j_gene: TRBJ2-7; abundance: .; d_gene: .; CDR3aa: CASTRGFRLAGFSYEQYF; CDR3nt: TGTGCCAGCACCAGAGGTTTTAGGCTAGCTGGGTTCTCCTACGAGCAGTACTTC
v_gene: TRBV7-2; len: 14; j_gene: TRBJ2-7; abundance: .; d_gene: TRBD2; CDR3aa: CASSFSLGLYEQYF; CDR3nt: TGTGCCAGCAGCTTTAGTTTGGGACTATACGAGCAGTACTTC
v_gene: TRBV5-4; len: 15; j_gene: TRBJ1-2; abundance: .; d_gene: .; CDR3aa: CASSAPGNARGGYTF; CDR3nt: TGTGCCAGCAGCGCACCGGGCAACGCCCGTGGTGGCTACACCTTC
v_gene: TRBV7-6; len: 14; j_gene: TRBJ2-1; abundance: .; d_gene: .; CDR3aa: CASSSGPDYNEQFF; CDR3nt: TGTGCCAGCAGCTCAGGACCCGATTACAATGAGCAGTTCTTC
v_gene: TRBV28; len: 14; j_gene: TRBJ1-3; abundance: .; d_gene: .; CDR3aa: CASSDAGTGNTIYF; CDR3nt: TGTGCCAGCAGTGACGCCGGGACAGGAAACACCATATATTTT
v_gene: TRBV7-6; len: 18; j_gene: TRBJ2-3; abundance: .; d_gene: TRBD2; CDR3aa: CASSSGHGTSGRADTQYF; CDR3nt: TGTGCCAGCAGCTCAGGCCACGGGACTAGCGGGAGGGCAGATACGCAGTATTTT